The source of this T cell receptor (beta chain) is a study of cytotoxic CD8 clonotypes in ibrutinib-treated CLL (dated by TCRdb to 2020 to 2023). Notes on the research overall: The cohort had 11 relapsed/refractory and roughly 15 treatment-naive patients; under 18 were IGHV unmutated. Responses were partial in around 25 patients and complete in 2; after median 68 months follow-up, some 15 stayed in remission and roughly twelve progressed. On average, each sample had about 250,000 productive templates and 96,000 or so productive rearrangements. Of the approximately 91 people in the trial, about 25 had longitudinal samples available. The response samples were drawn at a median of approximately 11 months into treatment, with a range of roughly 6 to 36 months. Cryopreserved peripheral blood mononuclear cells were collected before treatment, at response, and at either disease progression or sustained remission.

With respect to this clone: Its antigen is currently not known. Per-nucleotide qualities are absent, and no much larger clonotype sits a single base away.

Roughly 2 micrograms of genomic DNA were extracted from cryopreserved PBMCs for TCR beta library preparation. Longitudinal blood samples from CLL patients on ibrutinib monotherapy underwent high-throughput TCR beta sequencing. The patients took part in an open-label, single-center phase 2 trial of ibrutinib monotherapy. A MiSeq instrument was used for deep resolution sequencing, which targeted depths ranging from 1 in 1 million up to 1 in 200,000 T cells, with coverage averaging 10x for each clonotype. TCR beta libraries were generated with the immunoSEQ hsTCRB Kit. The original methods were these. ImmunoSEQ Data Assistant and ImmunoSEQ Analyzer were used for data analysis, and V, D and J genes were assigned according to IMGT definitions. Clonality was computed as one minus normalized Shannon entropy of productive rearrangement frequencies, ranging from 0 to 1. Only overrepresented clonotypes making up at least 0.05% of each patient's repertoire were included in the public clonotype analysis. Some 13 age-matched healthy donor repertoires from immuneACCESS served as clonality controls. Drawn from immuneACCESS, this table holds only the in-frame rearrangements with V and J called that TCRdb kept. Clones are partly lost; checked studies trace under half to an unresolved V gene and leave the rest unexplained. D and trimming come from the DNA, and the V and J calls and clone size come from that table. Here the sample has approximately 330,000 clones; approximately 80% occur a single time. The ten largest clones take up about 6.7% of the sample.

For this chain, trimming is 4 bases at the V end and 2 bases at the J end, and the number of junction bases without a gene match is 7. CDR3 length: 15 amino acids, cysteine to phenylalanine. Only the CDR3 region is kept as DNA, spanning 45 bases read in frame from base 1. CDR1 is given as SGHRS and CDR2 as YFSETQ, both from the germline V gene. Results and caveats for the whole study, not just this receptor: Clonality increased at ibrutinib response, stayed stable in sustained remission, and fell back toward baseline at progression. Sampling times were not matched between sustained-remission and progressing patients, and lymph node repertoires were not studied. Public clonotypes were rare and either contracted or stayed stable during treatment, and the rise in clonality at ibrutinib response reflected the expansion of private clonotypes. Baseline clonality exceeded that of age-matched healthy donors and correlated strongly with circulating CD8+ T-cell counts.

The source is a human donor with chronic lymphocytic leukemia. The chain couples TRBV5-1 to TRBJ1-1, and 8 junctional nucleotides match TRBD1. Material: PBMCs, obtained before ibrutinib treatment. The CDR3 protein is CASSAGQGQNTEAFF. At the DNA level, the sequence is TGCGCCAGCAGCGCCGGACAGGGCCAAAACACTGAAGCTTTCTTT.